These 10 T cell receptor beta chains came from one sample sequenced in a study of blood T cell repertoires in COVID-19. Clones were sequenced by immunoSEQ multiplex PCR, and TCRdb holds only the in-frame ones, with some missing. Seen here are 95,000 to 110,000 clones, roughly nine tenths observed once, and the top ten hold roughly 4.6%. Sequencing was carried out using peripheral blood. The receptors derive from a human donor in a cohort sampled during active COVID-19.

The chain uses TRBV5-1 and TRBJ1-2, with TRBD1 matching over 7 bases. With V trimmed by 2 bases and J by 4 bases, 8 bases remained unmatched. Germline lookup yields CDR1 SGHRS and CDR2 YFSETQ. The CDR3 has 15 residues. The CDR3 sequence: CASSLNTGDGYGYTF. The DNA of the CDR3 is TGCGCCAGCAGCTTAAATACAGGGGATGGCTATGGCTACACCTTC. Looking up the rest from reference TRBV5-1 and TRBJ1-2 gives the full variable domain: KAGVTQTPRYLIKTRGQQVTLSCSPISGHRSVSWYQQTPGQGLQFLFEYFSETQRNKGNFPGRFSGRQFSNSRSEMNVSTLELGDSALYLCASSLNTGDGYGYTFGSGTRLTVV.

The chain carries TRBV7-9 and TRBJ2-1; 12 bases map to TRBD2. This CDR3 is built from 16 residues. V dropped 5 bases and J dropped 6; count of bases not matched to a gene: 8. Germline CDR1 is SEHNR and CDR2 is FQNEAQ (reference sequence). CDR3 in amino acids: CASSNLAGGPVNEQFF. The CDR3 region has the DNA TGTGCCAGCAGCAACCTAGCGGGAGGGCCTGTCAATGAGCAGTTCTTC.

The chain joins TRBV11-1 to TRBJ2-2; D is unclear. The CDR3 contains 15 residues. The germline gives CDR1 SGHAT, CDR2 FQDESV (reference sequence). Trimming took off 1 base at V and 1 base at J, with 7 bases between the two ends. In DNA, the CDR3 is TGTGCCAGCAGCTTAGTAAGACAGAACACCGGGGAGCTGTTTTTT. Translated, it gives CASSLVRQNTGELFF.

The chain combines TRBV10-3 with TRBJ2-1; D may be TRBD2 (5 bases). The ends were cut back, 0 bases at V and 5 bases at J, with 11 bases in the middle. CDR1 ENHRY and CDR2 SYGVKD come from the germline V gene. CDR3 size: 15 residues. The CDR3 DNA follows: TGTGCCATCAGTGAGTCGTTGCGGGCAAACAATGAGCAGTTCTTC. Protein product: CAISESLRANNEQFF.

This clone was found once. The chain joins TRBV7-2 to TRBJ1-2; no definite D call. From germline, CDR1 is SGHTA and CDR2 FQGNSA. The V end was cut by 5 bases, the J end by 5 bases, with 15 bases between. This CDR3 region has 14 residues. The CDR3 bases are TGTGCCAGCAGCCCCCTTCTGGAGGGATATGGCTACACCTTC. This translates into CASSPLLEGYGYTF.

The chain links TRBV28 to TRBJ2-1; TRBD2 agrees at 7 bases. Trimming cost V 9 bases and J 3 bases; bases outside gene matches: 8. CDR1 and CDR2 from the germline V gene are MDHEN and SYDVKM. The CDR3 contains 14 residues. CDR3 coding DNA: TGTGCCAGTAAGTGGCGGGAGTTCTACAATGAGCAGTTCTTC. Translation: CASKWREFYNEQFF.

This chain links TRBV19 with TRBJ2-1; D might be TRBD1 (5 bases). Trimming took 4 bases from V and 9 from J, leaving 16 bases between them. Germline CDR1 is LNHDA and CDR2 is SQIVND (reference sequence). The CDR3 contains 14 residues. CDR3 DNA: TGTGCCAGTAGTAGTGGGTTGGGGCGAAGTGAGCAGTTCTTC. This encodes CASSSGLGRSEQFF.

This clone appeared once. V is TRBV27 and J is TRBJ1-4; the match to TRBD1 covers 9 bases. The CDR3 sequence is 17 residues long. The V gene's germline CDR1 is MNHEY and CDR2 SMNVEV (reference sequence). V lost 2 bases, J lost 3 bases, and 7 bases stayed unmatched. DNA of the CDR3: TGTGCCAGCAGTTTAGTGGGACAGGGATACTCTAATGAAAAACTGTTTTTT. Amino acids: CASSLVGQGYSNEKLFF.

Regarding this clone: An end of the junction differs from the germline gene, which may be a read error. This chain connects TRBV28 to TRBJ2-7; 9 bases match TRBD1. The V gene's germline CDR1 is MDHEN and CDR2 SYDVKM. CDR3 length: 11 amino acids. CDR3 nucleotides: TGTGCCAGCAGTTTTGAGGGACAGGGCCACTTC. Protein product: CASSFEGQGHF. Together with reference TRBV28 and TRBJ2-7, the CDR3 gives the full variable domain: DVKVTQSSRYLVKRTGEKVFLECVQDMDHENMFWYRQDPGLGLRLIYFSYDVKMKEKGDIPEGYSVSREKKERFSLILESASTNQTSMYLCASSFEGQGHFGPGTRLTVT.

The genes are TRBV14 and TRBJ1-2, with D perhaps TRBD1 (5 bases). CDR3 size: 15 residues. V was cut by 0 bases and J by 4 bases, with 12 bases left in between. Germline V lookup: CDR1 SGHDN, CDR2 FVKESK. The CDR3 protein is CASSQDSQGPYGYTF. CDR3 DNA sequence: TGTGCCAGCAGCCAAGATTCGCAGGGCCCCTATGGCTACACCTTC. The complete variable domain, with remaining parts taken from reference TRBV14 and TRBJ1-2, reads EAGVTQFPSHSVIEKGQTVTLRCDPISGHDNLYWYRRVMGKEIKFLLHFVKESKQDESGMPNNRFLAERTGGTYSTLKVQPAELEDSGVYFCASSQDSQGPYGYTFGSGTRLTVV.